This T cell receptor beta chain was recorded in a study of identical twins. Addition of a universal primer site occurred through template switching, and cDNA carried unique molecular identifiers. TCRdb reprocessed the 5' RACE reads with MiXCR, giving one entry per CDR3 protein. The table has 1.5 million to 2 million distinct CDR3 sequences, roughly a third seen once; the top ten hold under 0.35%. Germline CDR1 reads SGDLS; CDR2 reads YYNGEE. CDR3 length: 15 residues. V lost 0 bases and J 8 bases, leaving 14 bases between the germline ends. General observations from the study: One should note that invariant MAIT and iNKT cells could partly confound zero-insertion analyses. Findings came from cross-sectional statistics, without long-term follow-up of donors. Reduced insertions were recorded for abundant cord blood beta clonotypes, with no such pattern in memory repertoires.

In this sample, this clonotype turned up once. Its antigen is unidentified. This receptor was obtained from a newborn girl in good health. Sequences were obtained from cord blood. This chain joins TRBV9 and TRBJ1-4; unclear D gene. CDR3 DNA sequence: TGTGCCAGCAGCGTAGGAGTAAAGGGAGGCGAAAAACTGTTTTTT. This sequence encodes CASSVGVKGGEKLFF.